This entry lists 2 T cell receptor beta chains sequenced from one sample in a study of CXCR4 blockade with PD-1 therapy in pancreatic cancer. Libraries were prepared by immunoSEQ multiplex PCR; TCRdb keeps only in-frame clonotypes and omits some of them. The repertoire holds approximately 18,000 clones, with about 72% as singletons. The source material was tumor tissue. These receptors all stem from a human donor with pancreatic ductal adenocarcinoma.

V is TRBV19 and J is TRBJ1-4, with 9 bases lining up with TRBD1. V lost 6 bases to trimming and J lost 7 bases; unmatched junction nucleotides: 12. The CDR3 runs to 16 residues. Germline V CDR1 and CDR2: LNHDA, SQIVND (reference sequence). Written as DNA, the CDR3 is TGTGCCAGTAGCCTGATTCCGGGACAGGGAGGTGAAAAACTGTTTTTT. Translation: CASSLIPGQGGEKLFF.

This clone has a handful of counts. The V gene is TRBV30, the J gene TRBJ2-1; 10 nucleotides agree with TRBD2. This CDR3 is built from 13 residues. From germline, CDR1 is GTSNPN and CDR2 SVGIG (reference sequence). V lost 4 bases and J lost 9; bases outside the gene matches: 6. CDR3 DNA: TGTGCCTGGATCCTAGCGGGAGCTGGTGAGCAGTTCTTC. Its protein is CAWILAGAGEQFF. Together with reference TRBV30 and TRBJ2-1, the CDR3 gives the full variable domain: SQTIHQWPATLVQPVGSPLSLECTVEGTSNPNLYWYRQAAGRGLQLLFYSVGIGQISSEVPQNLSASRPQDRQFILSSKKLLLSDSGFYLCAWILAGAGEQFFGPGTRLTVL.